Following are 18 T cell receptor beta chains from one sample sequenced in a study of T cell responses to AZD1222 COVID-19 vaccine. Sequenced by immunoSEQ multiplex PCR; TCRdb stores in-frame clones only, minus some. The repertoire holds 100,000 to 150,000 clones, with about nine tenths as singletons. Specimen: peripheral blood, collected on day 0 of MenACWY control vaccination. Receptors were obtained from an adult in good health.

This clone is a singleton in its sample. The rearrangement links TRBV29-1 to TRBJ1-4, with D possibly TRBD1 on 6 matching bases. V lost 5 bases and J lost 0, with 10 bases in between. Germline assignment: CDR1 SQVTM and CDR2 ANQGSEA. There are 14 residues in the CDR3. The CDR3 sequence is CSVRGAPTNEKLFF. CDR3 DNA sequence: TGCAGCGTTAGGGGGGCCCCAACTAATGAAAAACTGTTTTTT.

The chain uses TRBV7-9 and TRBJ1-1; 8 bases match TRBD1. V lost 3 bases, J lost 2 bases, and 2 bases stayed unmatched. Germline CDR1 is SEHNR and CDR2 is FQNEAQ (reference sequence). The CDR3 length is 14 residues. DNA for the CDR3: TGTGCCAGCAGCTTGGACAGGGTTAACACTGAAGCTTTCTTT. Translated: CASSLDRVNTEAFF.

The chain has TRBV6-1 and TRBJ1-4; TRBD1 is a possible D gene (6 bases). The CDR3 extends over 11 amino acids. The V end was cut by 3 bases, the J end by 13 bases, with 9 bases between. Germline V lookup: CDR1 MNHNS, CDR2 SASEGT. The DNA of the CDR3 is TGTGCCAGCAGTGACAGGGGAAGACTGTTTTTT. As protein: CASSDRGRLFF.

This chain links TRBV5-4 with TRBJ1-1; 7 bases agree with TRBD1. Germline V gene data show CDR1 as SGHNT and CDR2 as YYREEE (reference sequence). CDR3 size: 15 residues. V was pared by 4 bases and J by 1 base, with 7 bases of the junction left unmatched. CDR3 amino acids: CASSVDRAANTEAFF. DNA for the CDR3: TGTGCCAGCAGCGTCGACAGGGCAGCGAACACTGAAGCTTTCTTT.

The chain has TRBV28 and TRBJ2-5, with no clear D. This CDR3 region has 12 residues. The V end lost 6 bases, the J end lost 0 bases, and 5 bases lay between the germline ends. Germline V gene data show CDR1 as MDHEN and CDR2 as SYDVKM. The CDR3 region is CASRVNQETQYF. The CDR3 region has the DNA TGTGCCAGCAGGGTGAACCAAGAGACCCAGTACTTC.

V usage is TRBV7-9 and J usage is TRBJ1-2, with TRBD1 identical over 12 bases. Germline CDR1 and CDR2: SEHNR and FQNEAQ (reference sequence). This CDR3 contains 16 residues. J gave up 8 bases and V 4 bases, and 11 bases lay outside the gene matches. Written as DNA, the CDR3 is TGTGCCAGCAGCTCAAGGGACAGGGGGCTTGGAATCGGCTACACCTTC. This codes for CASSSRDRGLGIGYTF.

The J gene is TRBJ2-6, the V gene TRBV18; D tentatively reads TRBD1 or TRBD2 (6 bases each). The CDR3 contains 19 residues. CDR1 and CDR2 from the germline V gene are KGHSH and LQKENI. Trimming took off 0 bases at V and 0 bases at J, with 15 bases between the two ends. The CDR3 region has the DNA TGTGCCAGCTCACCACCGGCGGGGCAGGGGAGCTCTGGGGCCAACGTCCTGACTTTC. It specifies CASSPPAGQGSSGANVLTF. The entire variable domain, with the rest obtained from reference TRBV18 and TRBJ2-6, is as follows: NAGVMQNPRHLVRRRGQEARLRCSPMKGHSHVYWYRQLPEEGLKFMVYLQKENIIDESGMPKERFSAEFPKEGPSILRIQQVVRGDSAAYFCASSPPAGQGSSGANVLTFGAGSRLTVL.

The CDR3 loop reads CASSPEPTGINEKLFF. In nucleotides, the CDR3 is TGCGCCAGCAGCCCCGAACCGACAGGGATTAATGAAAAACTGTTTTTT. The chain is built from TRBV5-1 and TRBJ1-4; 7 bases line up with TRBD1. Germline lookup yields CDR1 SGHRS and CDR2 YFSETQ. The CDR3 length is 16 residues. Trimming removed 4 bases from V and 4 bases from J; junction bases left unmatched: 10.

V is TRBV3-1 (or the pseudogene TRBV3-2) and J is TRBJ2-2; TRBD2 agrees at 12 bases. The V segment lost 4 bases and the J segment 6 bases; nucleotides outside the gene matches: 15. Per germline, CDR1 LGHDT and CDR2 YNNKEL (reference sequence). This CDR3 region has 19 residues. This CDR3 reads CASSPLILLTSGSSGELFF. As DNA, the CDR3 is TGTGCCAGCAGCCCGCTAATACTTTTGACTAGCGGGAGTTCCGGGGAGCTGTTTTTT.

The chain has TRBV6-5 and TRBJ2-1; TRBD2 matches 8 bases. The CDR3 runs to 16 residues. Trimming removed 0 bases from V and 6 bases from J; junction bases left unmatched: 7. Germline V gene sequence: CDR1 MNHEY, CDR2 SVGAGI. The chain's CDR3 is CASSYSAGLGSNEQFF. The CDR3 region has the DNA TGTGCCAGCAGTTACTCAGCGGGACTAGGGAGCAATGAGCAGTTCTTC.

The J gene is TRBJ1-2, the V gene TRBV5-1; no clear D gene. Germline CDR1 reads SGHRS; CDR2 reads YFSETQ. The V end was cut by 0 bases, the J end by 4 bases, with 10 bases between. The CDR3 runs to 14 residues. DNA for the CDR3: TGCGCCAGCAGCTTGGCCACAGAGCTCTATGGCTACACCTTC. Translated: CASSLATELYGYTF. The variable domain in full, completed from reference TRBV5-1 and TRBJ1-2, reads KAGVTQTPRYLIKTRGQQVTLSCSPISGHRSVSWYQQTPGQGLQFLFEYFSETQRNKGNFPGRFSGRQFSNSRSEMNVSTLELGDSALYLCASSLATELYGYTFGSGTRLTVV.

As concerns this clone: The sample contains more than one DNA sequence encoding this CDR3. The chain couples TRBV18 to TRBJ2-7; D remains ambiguous. CDR1 and CDR2 (germline): KGHSH, LQKENI. Deletions cut 2 bases from V and 0 bases from J, with 8 bases between. There are 14 residues in the CDR3. This CDR3 reads CASSPGRSSYEQYF. In DNA form, the CDR3 reads TGTGCCAGCTCACCAGGCCGGAGCTCCTACGAGCAGTACTTC.

The chain combines TRBV21-1 with TRBJ2-6; the table gives TRBD2 as D, unverified against the DNA. TRBV21-1 is labeled a pseudogene. The CDR3 has 15 residues. CDR3 in DNA: TGTGCCAGCAGCAAAGTACTGCTTGGGGCCAACGTCCTGACTTTC. This translates into CASSKVLLGANVLTF.

This rearrangement joins TRBV7-9 to TRBJ2-7; 7 positions match TRBD2. The CDR3 runs 14 residues. Germline trimming cut 1 base from V and 0 bases from J; bases unmatched to any gene: 0. Germline CDR1 SEHNR, CDR2 FQNEAQ (reference sequence). The DNA of the CDR3 is TGTGCCAGCAGCTTAGGGGGGGGCTCCTACGAGCAGTACGTC. Protein product: CASSLGGGSYEQYV.

V gene TRBV27 combines with J gene TRBJ1-2; a possible D gene is TRBD1 (6 bases). The V and J ends lost 5 bases and 6 bases respectively, with 10 bases between them. This CDR3 spans 12 amino acids. Germline CDR1 reads MNHEY; CDR2 reads SMNVEV (reference sequence). The CDR3 spells CASSDRTDGYTF. DNA for the CDR3: TGTGCCAGCAGTGATCGGACAGATGGCTACACCTTC.

V gene TRBV15 combines with J gene TRBJ2-3; D may be TRBD1 or TRBD2 (6 bases each). V lost 0 bases to trimming and J lost 4 bases, with 14 bases between them. Germline V lookup: CDR1 LNHNV, CDR2 YYDKDF (reference sequence). The CDR3 is 16 residues long. The chain's CDR3 is CATSRDPGAPPDTQYF. CDR3 DNA: TGTGCCACCAGCAGAGACCCGGGGGCGCCCCCAGATACGCAGTATTTT.

CDR3 residues: CASSIDLEGLDEQFF. CDR3 nucleotide sequence: TGTGCCAGTAGTATAGATCTAGAAGGGCTCGATGAGCAGTTCTTC. The chain joins TRBV19 to TRBJ2-1; D unclear. This CDR3 has 15 residues. In germline, CDR1 is LNHDA, CDR2 SQIVND (reference sequence). V lost 0 bases and J 8 bases, leaving 14 bases between the germline ends.

The gene calls are TRBV9 and TRBJ2-2, with D hard to call. The CDR3 is 12 amino acids. Trimming stripped 0 bases from V and 7 bases from J, with 4 bases between. Germline CDR1 is SGDLS and CDR2 is YYNGEE. The CDR3 region is CASSVDLGELFF. CDR3 sequence (DNA): TGTGCCAGCAGCGTAGACCTCGGGGAGCTGTTTTTT. Full variable domain (missing parts from reference TRBV9 and TRBJ2-2): DSGVTQTPKHLITATGQRVTLRCSPRSGDLSVYWYQQSLDQGLQFLIQYYNGEERAKGNILERFSAQQFPDLHSELNLSSLELGDSALYFCASSVDLGELFFGEGSRLTVL.